A selection of T cell receptor beta chains follows, all from one sample in a study of OX40 agonist ivuxolimab in advanced cancers. Repertoires were generated with immunoSEQ multiplex PCR, while TCRdb's copy carries only in-frame clones and drops some. The sample lists tens of thousands of clones, about nine tenths occurring once. Sequenced material: CD4+ or CD8+ T cells sorted from blood, taken in a trial of the OX40 agonist ivuxolimab. These receptors all stem from an adult with an advanced solid tumor such as melanoma, head and neck, liver or kidney cancer. Both conserved end residues are part of each CDR3. The D gene is left open where the match is weak. A clone size is listed for some rows: how often the clone was seen (once, few, many), or a class if it is expanded.

clone_size: NA
d_call: NA
v_call: TRBV28
j_call: TRBJ1-4
cdr3_nt: TGTGCCAGCCTTCGACGGGACACTGAAAAACTGTTTTTT
cdr3_aa: CASLRRDTEKLFF

clone_size: few
d_call: NA
v_call: TRBV11-2
j_call: TRBJ2-5
cdr3_nt: TGTGCCAGCACCTATCGTTGGGGAAGGGGAGAGACCCAGTACTTC
cdr3_aa: CASTYRWGRGETQYF

clone_size: few
d_call: NA
v_call: TRBV30
j_call: TRBJ1-5
cdr3_nt: TGTGCCTGGAGTGTATCGGGGAATTTCATTCAGCCCCAGCATTTT
cdr3_aa: CAWSVSGNFIQPQHF

clone_size: NA
d_call: NA
v_call: TRBV18
j_call: TRBJ2-7
cdr3_nt: TGTGCCAGCTCACCACCGAAGGGTACCTACGAGCAGTACTTC
cdr3_aa: CASSPPKGTYEQYF

clone_size: once
d_call: TRBD1
v_call: TRBV27
j_call: TRBJ1-5
cdr3_nt: TGTGCCAGCAGCCGGACAGGGGATGGTCAGCCCCAGCATTTT
cdr3_aa: CASSRTGDGQPQHF

clone_size: NA
d_call: TRBD1
v_call: TRBV11-2
j_call: TRBJ2-7
cdr3_nt: TGTGCCAGCAGCTCGGACAGGCACTCCTACGAGCAGTACTTC
cdr3_aa: CASSSDRHSYEQYF

clone_size: NA
d_call: TRBD2
v_call: TRBV10-3
j_call: TRBJ2-3
cdr3_nt: TGTGCCACCGGGGGGGGCACAGATACGCAGTATTTT
cdr3_aa: CATGGGTDTQYF

clone_size: NA
d_call: NA
v_call: TRBV18
j_call: TRBJ2-4
cdr3_nt: TGTGCCAGCTCACCTGATGCAGGGAAGTCGGCCAAAAACATTCAGTACTTC
cdr3_aa: CASSPDAGKSAKNIQYF

clone_size: NA
d_call: TRBD2
v_call: TRBV7-8
j_call: TRBJ2-1
cdr3_nt: TGTGCCAGCAGCTTAATGACTAGCGGGCAGTCAGAGCAGTTCTTC
cdr3_aa: CASSLMTSGQSEQFF

clone_size: NA
d_call: NA
v_call: TRBV5-1
j_call: TRBJ1-6
cdr3_nt: TGCGCCAGCAGCTTACAGGGTCCCGATTCACCCCTCCACTTT
cdr3_aa: CASSLQGPDSPLHF

clone_size: NA
d_call: NA
v_call: TRBV29-1
j_call: TRBJ2-7
cdr3_nt: TGCAGCGGTTGGGGGGGACAGGAGTCCTACGAGCAGTACTTC
cdr3_aa: CSGWGGQESYEQYF

clone_size: NA
d_call: TRBD1
v_call: TRBV7-6
j_call: TRBJ2-5
cdr3_nt: TGTGCCAGCAGCTTGTCAACAGGGGGTCGCCCCCAAGAGACCCAGTACTTC
cdr3_aa: CASSLSTGGRPQETQYF

clone_size: NA
d_call: NA
v_call: TRBV7-9
j_call: TRBJ1-1
cdr3_nt: TGTGCCAGCAGCTTACGGGTGGTGAACACTGAAGCTTTCTTT
cdr3_aa: CASSLRVVNTEAFF

clone_size: NA
d_call: NA
v_call: TRBV27
j_call: TRBJ2-3
cdr3_nt: TGTGCCACCGCCCGGGACACCACAGATACGCAGTATTTT
cdr3_aa: CATARDTTDTQYF

clone_size: NA
d_call: NA
v_call: TRBV5-5
j_call: TRBJ1-4
cdr3_nt: TGTGCCAGCAGCTTCGGAGGGGCTCGAGAAAAACTGTTTTTT
cdr3_aa: CASSFGGAREKLFF

clone_size: NA
d_call: TRBD1
v_call: TRBV19
j_call: TRBJ2-1
cdr3_nt: TGTGCCAGTAGTAAGGACAGGGGGTGGTTCTACGATAGCAATGAGCAGTTCTTC
cdr3_aa: CASSKDRGWFYDSNEQFF

clone_size: NA
d_call: NA
v_call: TRBV7-6
j_call: TRBJ1-3
cdr3_nt: TGTGCCAGCAGCTTAGGACGGGTAGCGGCAGGGAGGCGAAACACCATATATTTT
cdr3_aa: CASSLGRVAAGRRNTIYF

clone_size: few
d_call: NA
v_call: TRBV6-5
j_call: TRBJ1-2
cdr3_nt: TGTGCCAGCAGTGTCGACAGGAGACTCTATGGCTACACCTTC
cdr3_aa: CASSVDRRLYGYTF

clone_size: NA
d_call: NA
v_call: TRBV29-1
j_call: TRBJ2-5
cdr3_nt: TGCAGCGTTGAACATCTCGACCCGGACTTACAAGAGACCCAGTACTTC
cdr3_aa: CSVEHLDPDLQETQYF

clone_size: NA
d_call: NA
v_call: TRBV9
j_call: TRBJ1-4
cdr3_nt: TGTGCCAGCAGCATCGGACCCGCTAATGAAAAACTGTTTTTT
cdr3_aa: CASSIGPANEKLFF

clone_size: NA
d_call: TRBD2
v_call: TRBV4-1
j_call: TRBJ2-7
cdr3_nt: TGCGCCAGCAGCCAAGATCCAGCGGGAGGCACCTACGAGCAGTACTTC
cdr3_aa: CASSQDPAGGTYEQYF

clone_size: NA
d_call: NA
v_call: TRBV10-3
j_call: TRBJ1-3
cdr3_nt: TGTGCCATCAGTGGTGGAAACACCATATATTTT
cdr3_aa: CAISGGNTIYF

clone_size: NA
d_call: TRBD1
v_call: TRBV19
j_call: TRBJ2-5
cdr3_nt: TGTGCCAGTAGTCCTCCCTCAGGGGGCAGTGAGACCCAGTACTTC
cdr3_aa: CASSPPSGGSETQYF

clone_size: NA
d_call: NA
v_call: TRBV7-2
j_call: TRBJ2-7
cdr3_nt: TGTGCCAGCAGCTTAGGTCAGGGTAGGTCCTACGAGCAGTACTTC
cdr3_aa: CASSLGQGRSYEQYF

clone_size: NA
d_call: NA
v_call: TRBV28
j_call: TRBJ2-7
cdr3_nt: TGTGCCAGCAGACGGGCAGGGGGGGAGCAGTACTTC
cdr3_aa: CASRRAGGEQYF

clone_size: few
d_call: NA
v_call: TRBV4-2
j_call: TRBJ1-5
cdr3_nt: TGTGCCAGCAGCCAAGACTATTCGGATCAGCCCCAGCATTTT
cdr3_aa: CASSQDYSDQPQHF

clone_size: NA
d_call: TRBD1
v_call: TRBV5-1
j_call: TRBJ2-1
cdr3_nt: TGCGCCAGCAGCTTGGGACAGGGCTCCTACAATGAGCAGTTCTTC
cdr3_aa: CASSLGQGSYNEQFF

clone_size: few
d_call: NA
v_call: TRBV6-1
j_call: TRBJ2-1
cdr3_nt: TGTGCCAGCCCGGCAGAGAACAATGAGCAGTTCTTC
cdr3_aa: CASPAENNEQFF

clone_size: NA
d_call: TRBD1
v_call: TRBV6-5
j_call: TRBJ2-7
cdr3_nt: TGTGCCAGCAGTTACGGGAGACAGGGTAGCTACGAGCAGTACTTC
cdr3_aa: CASSYGRQGSYEQYF

clone_size: once
d_call: NA
v_call: TRBV6-6
j_call: TRBJ2-2
cdr3_nt: TGTGCCATCAGGGACCGAAATTCAGCCGGGGAGCTGTTTTTT
cdr3_aa: CAIRDRNSAGELFF

clone_size: NA
d_call: TRBD1
v_call: TRBV10-3
j_call: TRBJ1-3
cdr3_nt: TGTGCCATCAGTGAGTCTTTCAACCCAGGGGGCTCTGGAAACACCATATATTTT
cdr3_aa: CAISESFNPGGSGNTIYF

clone_size: once
d_call: TRBD1
v_call: TRBV7-9
j_call: TRBJ1-1
cdr3_nt: TGTGCCAGCAGCTTGCAGGGGGAAAACACTGAAGCTTTCTTT
cdr3_aa: CASSLQGENTEAFF

clone_size: few
d_call: NA
v_call: TRBV30
j_call: TRBJ2-4
cdr3_nt: TGTGCCTGGAGTGTGCCCTCCGGCGAGGGGAACATTCAGTACTTC
cdr3_aa: CAWSVPSGEGNIQYF

clone_size: NA
d_call: NA
v_call: TRBV16
j_call: TRBJ2-3
cdr3_nt: TGTGCCAGCAGCCAACGGTCAGTTAGCACAGATACGCAGTATTTT
cdr3_aa: CASSQRSVSTDTQYF

clone_size: NA
d_call: NA
v_call: TRBV5-1
j_call: TRBJ1-4
cdr3_nt: TGCGCCAGCAGCTTGGGGCAGGGGAAGGGGAAACTGTTTTTT
cdr3_aa: CASSLGQGKGKLFF

clone_size: NA
d_call: NA
v_call: TRBV5-1
j_call: TRBJ1-1
cdr3_nt: TGCGCCAGCAGCCTCCAGGCTAGGGGGTGGGGACAAGCCGCTGAAGCTTTCTTT
cdr3_aa: CASSLQARGWGQAAEAFF

clone_size: NA
d_call: NA
v_call: TRBV5-8
j_call: TRBJ2-7
cdr3_nt: TGTGCCAGCAGCTTGGGGGTAGCCTCTACGAAGCAGTACTTC
cdr3_aa: CASSLGVASTKQYF

clone_size: NA
d_call: TRBD1
v_call: TRBV7-8
j_call: TRBJ1-5
cdr3_nt: TGTGCCAGCAGCCCCGGCTCAATCGTGGGACAGGGTAAATCTCAGCCCCAGCATTTT
cdr3_aa: CASSPGSIVGQGKSQPQHF

clone_size: NA
d_call: NA
v_call: TRBV7-9
j_call: TRBJ1-2
cdr3_nt: TGTGCCAGCAGCCTGCCGGGATACTATGGCTACACCTTC
cdr3_aa: CASSLPGYYGYTF

clone_size: few
d_call: NA
v_call: TRBV2
j_call: TRBJ2-6
cdr3_nt: TGTGCCAGCAAAATCACTGGGGCCAACGTCCTGACTTTC
cdr3_aa: CASKITGANVLTF

clone_size: NA
d_call: TRBD2
v_call: TRBV28
j_call: TRBJ2-1
cdr3_nt: TGTGCCAGCAGCCCCCCCGGGACTAGCGGAGCTGAGCAGTTCTTC
cdr3_aa: CASSPPGTSGAEQFF

clone_size: NA
d_call: TRBD2
v_call: TRBV11-3
j_call: TRBJ2-3
cdr3_nt: TGTGCCAGCAGCTTAGCAAGGACTAGCCGGACGCAGTATTTT
cdr3_aa: CASSLARTSRTQYF

clone_size: NA
d_call: TRBD1
v_call: TRBV5-5
j_call: TRBJ1-1
cdr3_nt: TGTGCCAGCAGCTTACCAGGGGGCGAAGCTTTCTTT
cdr3_aa: CASSLPGGEAFF

clone_size: NA
d_call: TRBD2
v_call: TRBV27
j_call: TRBJ2-4
cdr3_nt: TGTGCCAGCAGTCCCCTGGGCAGCGGGAGGTATATTCAGTACTTC
cdr3_aa: CASSPLGSGRYIQYF

clone_size: NA
d_call: NA
v_call: TRBV10-1
j_call: TRBJ2-3
cdr3_nt: TGCGCCAGCAGTGAAGGGGACCCAAGCACAGATACGCAGTATTTT
cdr3_aa: CASSEGDPSTDTQYF

clone_size: NA
d_call: NA
v_call: TRBV30
j_call: TRBJ2-2
cdr3_nt: TGTGCCTGGTCCGGGACCCTAGGGACCGGGGAGCTGTTTTTT
cdr3_aa: CAWSGTLGTGELFF

clone_size: NA
d_call: TRBD1
v_call: TRBV7-9
j_call: TRBJ1-1
cdr3_nt: TGTGCCAGCAGCTTTCAGGGGGGAACTGAAGCTTTCTTT
cdr3_aa: CASSFQGGTEAFF

clone_size: NA
d_call: TRBD1
v_call: TRBV28
j_call: TRBJ2-7
cdr3_nt: TGTGCCAGCAGTTTAGACAGGGTCTTCGAGCAGTACTTC
cdr3_aa: CASSLDRVFEQYF

clone_size: NA
d_call: NA
v_call: TRBV6-1
j_call: TRBJ2-3
cdr3_nt: TGTGCCAGCAAGGATGGGGCCGCCACAGATACGCAGTATTTT
cdr3_aa: CASKDGAATDTQYF

clone_size: NA
d_call: NA
v_call: TRBV7-6
j_call: TRBJ2-2
cdr3_nt: TGTGCCAGCAGCTTAGGAGGGGAGTTAACCGGGGAGCTGTTTTTT
cdr3_aa: CASSLGGELTGELFF

clone_size: few
d_call: TRBD1
v_call: TRBV18
j_call: TRBJ2-2
cdr3_nt: TGTGCCAGCTCACGGCTGCAGACAGGGGGGAACACCGGGGAGCTGTTTTTT
cdr3_aa: CASSRLQTGGNTGELFF